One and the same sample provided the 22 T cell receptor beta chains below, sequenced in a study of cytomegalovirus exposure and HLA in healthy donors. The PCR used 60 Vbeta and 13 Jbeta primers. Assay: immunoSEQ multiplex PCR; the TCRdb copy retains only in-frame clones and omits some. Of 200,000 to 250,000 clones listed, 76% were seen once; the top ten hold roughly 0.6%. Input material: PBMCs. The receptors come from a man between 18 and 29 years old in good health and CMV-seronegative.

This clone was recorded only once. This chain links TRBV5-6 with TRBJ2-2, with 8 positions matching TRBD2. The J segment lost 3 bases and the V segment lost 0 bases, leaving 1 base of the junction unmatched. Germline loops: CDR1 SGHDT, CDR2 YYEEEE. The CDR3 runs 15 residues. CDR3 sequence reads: CASSLDGRDTGELFF. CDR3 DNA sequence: TGTGCCAGCAGCTTGGACGGGAGGGACACCGGGGAGCTGTTTTTT.

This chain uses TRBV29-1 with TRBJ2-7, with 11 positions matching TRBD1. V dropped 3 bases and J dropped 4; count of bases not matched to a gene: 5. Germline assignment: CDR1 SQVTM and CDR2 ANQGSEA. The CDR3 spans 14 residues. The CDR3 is CSVEDRGRMYEQYF. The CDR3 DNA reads TGCAGCGTTGAGGACAGGGGGCGGATGTACGAGCAGTACTTC.

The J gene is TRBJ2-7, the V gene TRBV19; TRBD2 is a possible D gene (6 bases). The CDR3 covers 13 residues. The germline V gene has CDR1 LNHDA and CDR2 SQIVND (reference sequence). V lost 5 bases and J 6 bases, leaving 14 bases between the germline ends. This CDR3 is CASSPGLTSEQYF. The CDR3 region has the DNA TGTGCCAGTAGTCCGGGACTGACCAGCGAGCAGTACTTC.

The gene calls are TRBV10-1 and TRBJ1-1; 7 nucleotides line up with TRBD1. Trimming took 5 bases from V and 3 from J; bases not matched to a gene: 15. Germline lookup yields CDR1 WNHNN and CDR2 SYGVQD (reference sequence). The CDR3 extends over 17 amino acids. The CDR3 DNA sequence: TGCGCCAGCAGTCCAGACAGGGTAGTGGATTGGGACACTGAAGCTTTCTTT. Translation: CASSPDRVVDWDTEAFF.

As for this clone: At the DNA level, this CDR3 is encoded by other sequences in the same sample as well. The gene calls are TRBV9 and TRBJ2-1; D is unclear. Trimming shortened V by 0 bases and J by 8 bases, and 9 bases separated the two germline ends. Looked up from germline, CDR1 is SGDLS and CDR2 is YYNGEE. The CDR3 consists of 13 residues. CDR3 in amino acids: CASSVGPGDEQFF. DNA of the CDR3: TGTGCCAGCAGCGTAGGCCCTGGAGATGAGCAGTTCTTC.

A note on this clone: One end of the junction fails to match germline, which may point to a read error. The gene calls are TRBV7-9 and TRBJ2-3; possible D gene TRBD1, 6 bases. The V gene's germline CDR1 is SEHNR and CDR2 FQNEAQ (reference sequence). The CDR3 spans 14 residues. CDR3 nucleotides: TGTTCCAGCAGCCCCAGGACAGGCACAGATACGCAGTATTTT. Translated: CSSSPRTGTDTQYF.

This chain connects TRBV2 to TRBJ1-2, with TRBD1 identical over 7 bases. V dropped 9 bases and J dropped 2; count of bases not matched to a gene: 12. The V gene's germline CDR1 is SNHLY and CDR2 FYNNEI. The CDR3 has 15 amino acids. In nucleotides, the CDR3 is TGTGCCAGAGGGGATCCGGGACAGATCAACTATGGCTACACCTTC. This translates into CARGDPGQINYGYTF. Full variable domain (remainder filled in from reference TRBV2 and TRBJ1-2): EPEVTQTPSHQVTQMGQEVILRCVPISNHLYFYWYRQILGQKVEFLVSFYNNEISEKSEIFDDQFSVERPDGSNFTLKIRSTKLEDSAMYFCARGDPGQINYGYTFGSGTRLTVV.

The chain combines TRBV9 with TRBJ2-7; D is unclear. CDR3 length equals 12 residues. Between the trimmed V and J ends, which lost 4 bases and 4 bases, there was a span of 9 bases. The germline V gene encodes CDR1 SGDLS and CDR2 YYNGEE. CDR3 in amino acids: CASSPSGYEQYF. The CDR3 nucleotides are TGTGCCAGCAGCCCTAGTGGATACGAGCAGTACTTC.

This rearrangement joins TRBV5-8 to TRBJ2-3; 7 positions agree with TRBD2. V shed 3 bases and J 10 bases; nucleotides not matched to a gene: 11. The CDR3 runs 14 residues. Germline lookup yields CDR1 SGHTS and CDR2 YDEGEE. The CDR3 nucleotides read TGTGCCAGCAGCTCGCGACTAGCATCCGGATCGCAGTATTTT. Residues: CASSSRLASGSQYF.

CDR3 sequence (DNA): TGTGCCAGCAGCAAATATCGGGGGTGGGTCGAGACCCAGTACTTC. Protein product: CASSKYRGWVETQYF. The chain joins TRBV21-1 to TRBJ2-5; the table's D gene call, TRBD2, was not cross checked with the DNA. TRBV21-1 is a pseudogene. CDR3 length: 15 amino acids.

This CDR3 is CASSGRDGHTEAFF. In DNA form, the CDR3 reads TGTGCCAGCAGCGGGAGGGACGGACACACTGAAGCTTTCTTT. This chain joins TRBV7-9 and TRBJ1-1; possibly TRBD1 for D (5 bases). Trimming took off 5 bases at V and 3 bases at J, with 13 bases between the two ends. The CDR3 extends over 14 amino acids. Germline CDR1 and CDR2: SEHNR and FQNEAQ (reference sequence).

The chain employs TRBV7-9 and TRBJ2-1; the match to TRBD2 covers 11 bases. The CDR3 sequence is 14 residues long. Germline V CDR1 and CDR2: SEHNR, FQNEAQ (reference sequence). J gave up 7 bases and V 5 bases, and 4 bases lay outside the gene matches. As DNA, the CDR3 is TGTGCCAGCAGCATCAGGACTAGCGGGAATGAGCAGTTCTTC. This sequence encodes CASSIRTSGNEQFF.

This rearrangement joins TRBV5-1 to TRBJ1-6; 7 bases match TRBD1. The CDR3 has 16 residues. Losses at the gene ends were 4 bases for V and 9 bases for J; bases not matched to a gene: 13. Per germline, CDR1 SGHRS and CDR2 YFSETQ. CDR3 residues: CASSTQPQGSGSPLHF. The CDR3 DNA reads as TGCGCCAGCAGCACACAGCCACAGGGGTCGGGTTCACCCCTCCACTTT.

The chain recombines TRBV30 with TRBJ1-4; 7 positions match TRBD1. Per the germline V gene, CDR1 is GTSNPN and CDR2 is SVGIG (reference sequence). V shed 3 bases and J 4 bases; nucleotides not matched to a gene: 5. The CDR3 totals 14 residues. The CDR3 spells CAWSRTGFNEKLFF. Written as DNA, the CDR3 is TGTGCCTGGAGCCGGACAGGATTTAATGAAAAACTGTTTTTT.

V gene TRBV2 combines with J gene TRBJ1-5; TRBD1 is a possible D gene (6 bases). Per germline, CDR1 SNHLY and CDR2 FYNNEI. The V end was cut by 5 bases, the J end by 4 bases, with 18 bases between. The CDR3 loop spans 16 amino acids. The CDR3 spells CASSTNTGLSNQPQHF. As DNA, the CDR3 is TGTGCCAGCAGTACTAATACAGGGCTTTCGAATCAGCCCCAGCATTTT.

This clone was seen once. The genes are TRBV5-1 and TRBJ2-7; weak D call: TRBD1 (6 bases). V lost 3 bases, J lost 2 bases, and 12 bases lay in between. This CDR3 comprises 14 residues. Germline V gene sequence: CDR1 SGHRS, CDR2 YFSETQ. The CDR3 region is CASSSSGVPYEQYF. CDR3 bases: TGCGCCAGCAGCTCCTCAGGGGTTCCCTACGAGCAGTACTTC.

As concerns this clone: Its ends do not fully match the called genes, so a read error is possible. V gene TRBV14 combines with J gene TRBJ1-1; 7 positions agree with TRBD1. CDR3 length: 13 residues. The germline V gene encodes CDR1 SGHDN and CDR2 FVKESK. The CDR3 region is CASSQGRQGSPHF. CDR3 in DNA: TGTGCCAGCAGCCAAGGCCGACAGGGTTCGCCTCACTTT.

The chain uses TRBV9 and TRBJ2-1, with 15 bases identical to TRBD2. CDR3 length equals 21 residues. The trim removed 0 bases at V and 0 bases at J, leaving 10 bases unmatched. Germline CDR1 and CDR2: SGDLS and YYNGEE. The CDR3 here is CASSVAPGLAGGQSSYNEQFF. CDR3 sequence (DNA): TGTGCCAGCAGCGTAGCTCCGGGACTAGCGGGAGGTCAGAGCTCCTACAATGAGCAGTTCTTC.

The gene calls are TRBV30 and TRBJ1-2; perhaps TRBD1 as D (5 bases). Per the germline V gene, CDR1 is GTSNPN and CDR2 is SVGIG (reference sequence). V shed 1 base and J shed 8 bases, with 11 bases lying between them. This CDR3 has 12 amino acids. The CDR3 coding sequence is TGTGCCTGGAGTGAGGCAGGGAAGGGCTACACCTTC. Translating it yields CAWSEAGKGYTF.

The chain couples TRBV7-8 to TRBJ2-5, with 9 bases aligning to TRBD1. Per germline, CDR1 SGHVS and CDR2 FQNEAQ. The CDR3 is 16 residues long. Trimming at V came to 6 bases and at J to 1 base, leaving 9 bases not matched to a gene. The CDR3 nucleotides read TGTGCCAGCAGTATCTCTGGGACAGGGACCCAAGAGACCCAGTACTTC. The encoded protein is CASSISGTGTQETQYF.

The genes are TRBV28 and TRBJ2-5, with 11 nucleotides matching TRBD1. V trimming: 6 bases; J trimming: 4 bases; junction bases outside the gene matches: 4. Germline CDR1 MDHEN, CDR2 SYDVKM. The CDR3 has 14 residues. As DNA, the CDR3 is TGTGCCAGCAGCCAGGACAGGGGGCTAGAGACCCAGTACTTC. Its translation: CASSQDRGLETQYF.

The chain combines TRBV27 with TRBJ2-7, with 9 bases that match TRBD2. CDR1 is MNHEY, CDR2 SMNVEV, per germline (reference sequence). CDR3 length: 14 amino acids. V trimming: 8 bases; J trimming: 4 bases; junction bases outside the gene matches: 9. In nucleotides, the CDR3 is TGTGCCAGCCGTCTGCTAGCGGGATTGTACGAGCAGTACTTC. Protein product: CASRLLAGLYEQYF.